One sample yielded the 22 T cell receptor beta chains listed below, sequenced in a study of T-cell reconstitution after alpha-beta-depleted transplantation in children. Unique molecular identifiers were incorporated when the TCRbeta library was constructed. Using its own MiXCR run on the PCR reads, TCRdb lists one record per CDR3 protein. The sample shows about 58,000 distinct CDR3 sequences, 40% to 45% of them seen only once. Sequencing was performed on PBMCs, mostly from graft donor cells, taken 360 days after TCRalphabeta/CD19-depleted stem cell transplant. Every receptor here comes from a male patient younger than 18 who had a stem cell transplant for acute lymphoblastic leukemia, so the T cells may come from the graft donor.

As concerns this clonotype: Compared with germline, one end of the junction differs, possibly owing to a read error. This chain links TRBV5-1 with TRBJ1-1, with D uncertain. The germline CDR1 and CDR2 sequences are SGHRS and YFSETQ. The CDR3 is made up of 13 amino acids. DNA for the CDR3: TGCGCCAGCAACTTGGTAGGGAACACTGAAGCTTTCTTT. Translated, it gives CASNLVGNTEAFF.

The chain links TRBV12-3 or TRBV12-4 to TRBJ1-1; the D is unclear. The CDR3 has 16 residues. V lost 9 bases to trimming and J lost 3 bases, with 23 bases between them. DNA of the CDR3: TGTGCCAGTAGTCTCAGTTATCGGGTCGATGACACTGAAGCTTTCTTT. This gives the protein CASSLSYRVDDTEAFF.

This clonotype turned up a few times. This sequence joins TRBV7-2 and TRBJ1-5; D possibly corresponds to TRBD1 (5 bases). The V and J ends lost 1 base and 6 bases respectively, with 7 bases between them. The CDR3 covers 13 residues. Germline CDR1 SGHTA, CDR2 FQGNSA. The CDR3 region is CASSLERGQPQHF. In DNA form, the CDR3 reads TGTGCCAGCAGCTTAGAAAGGGGTCAGCCCCAGCATTTT.

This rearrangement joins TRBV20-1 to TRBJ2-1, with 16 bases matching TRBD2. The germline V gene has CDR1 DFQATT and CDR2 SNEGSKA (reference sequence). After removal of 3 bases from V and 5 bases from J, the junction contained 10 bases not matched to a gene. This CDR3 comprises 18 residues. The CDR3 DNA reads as TGCAGTGCTAGGGTGGGACTAGCGGGGGGGAAACTAGACAATGAGCAGTTCTTC. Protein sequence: CSARVGLAGGKLDNEQFF.

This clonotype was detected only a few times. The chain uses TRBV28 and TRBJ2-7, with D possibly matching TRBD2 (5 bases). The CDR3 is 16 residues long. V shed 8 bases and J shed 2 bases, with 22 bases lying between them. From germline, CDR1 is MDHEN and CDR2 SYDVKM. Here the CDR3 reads CASSTGRLALTYEQYF. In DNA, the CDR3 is TGTGCCAGCTCGACTGGGCGGCTAGCCTTAACCTACGAGCAGTACTTC.

CDR3 nucleotides: TGTGCCAGCAGCCCCTTCAGGGATCTCTATGGCTACACCTTC. Residues: CASSPFRDLYGYTF. V gene TRBV7-2 combines with J gene TRBJ1-2; tentative D call: TRBD1 (5 bases). CDR3 length: 14 amino acids. Deletions cut 5 bases from V and 4 bases from J, with 14 bases between. Germline V gene sequence: CDR1 SGHTA, CDR2 FQGNSA.

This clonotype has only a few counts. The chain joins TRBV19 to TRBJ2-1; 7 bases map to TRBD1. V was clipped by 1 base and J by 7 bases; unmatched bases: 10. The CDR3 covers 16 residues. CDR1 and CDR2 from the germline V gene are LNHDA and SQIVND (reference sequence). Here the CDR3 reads CASSIVRQGLGNEQFF. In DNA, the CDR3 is TGTGCCAGTAGTATAGTTCGACAGGGTCTGGGAAATGAGCAGTTCTTC. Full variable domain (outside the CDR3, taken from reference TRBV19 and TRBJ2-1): DGGITQSPKYLFRKEGQNVTLSCEQNLNHDAMYWYRQDPGQGLRLIYYSQIVNDFQKGDIAEGYSVSREKKESFPLTVTSAQKNPTAFYLCASSIVRQGLGNEQFFGPGTRLTVL.

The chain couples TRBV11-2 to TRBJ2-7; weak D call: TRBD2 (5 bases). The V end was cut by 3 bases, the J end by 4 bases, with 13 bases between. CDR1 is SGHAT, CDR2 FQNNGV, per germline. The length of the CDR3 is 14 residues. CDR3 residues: CASSFSLEIYEQYF. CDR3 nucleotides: TGTGCCAGCAGCTTTTCACTAGAAATATACGAGCAGTACTTC.

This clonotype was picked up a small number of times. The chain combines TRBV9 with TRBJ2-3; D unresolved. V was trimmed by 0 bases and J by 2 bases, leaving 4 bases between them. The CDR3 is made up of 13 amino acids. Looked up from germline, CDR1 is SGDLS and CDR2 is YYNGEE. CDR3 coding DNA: TGTGCCAGCAGCGTAGCCCTCACAGATACGCAGTATTTT. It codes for CASSVALTDTQYF.

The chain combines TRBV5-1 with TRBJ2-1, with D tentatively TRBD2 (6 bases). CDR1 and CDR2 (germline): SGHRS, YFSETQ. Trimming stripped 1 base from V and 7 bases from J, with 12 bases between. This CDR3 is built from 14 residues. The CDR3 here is CASSLRGSLNEQFF. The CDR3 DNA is TGCGCCAGCAGCTTGCGGGGGTCCCTTAATGAGCAGTTCTTC.

CDR3 DNA sequence: TGTGCCAGCAGTCGTAGCTACGAGCAGTACTTC. This sequence encodes CASSRSYEQYF. The chain employs TRBV7-9 and TRBJ2-7, with no clear D. Germline assignment: CDR1 SEHNR and CDR2 FQNEAQ (reference sequence). V dropped 6 bases and J dropped 3 bases, with 6 bases sitting between them. The CDR3 has 11 residues.

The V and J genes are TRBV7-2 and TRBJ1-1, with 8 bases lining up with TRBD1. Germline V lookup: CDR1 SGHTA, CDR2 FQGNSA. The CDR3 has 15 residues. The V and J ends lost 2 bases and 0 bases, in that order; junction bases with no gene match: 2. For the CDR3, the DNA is TGTGCCAGCAGCTTACAGGGGGCCTTGAACACTGAAGCTTTCTTT. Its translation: CASSLQGALNTEAFF.

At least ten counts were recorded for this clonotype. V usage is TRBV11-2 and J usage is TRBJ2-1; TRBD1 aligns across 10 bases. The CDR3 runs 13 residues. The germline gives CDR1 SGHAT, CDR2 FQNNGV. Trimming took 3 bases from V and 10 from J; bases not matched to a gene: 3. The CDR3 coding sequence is TGTGCCAGCAGCTTGGACAGGGGGGACGAGCAGTTCTTC. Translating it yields CASSLDRGDEQFF.

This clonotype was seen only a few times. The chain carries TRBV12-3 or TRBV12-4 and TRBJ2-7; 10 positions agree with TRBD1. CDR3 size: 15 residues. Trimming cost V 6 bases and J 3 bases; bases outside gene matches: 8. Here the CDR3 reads CASRSGTGDLYEQYF. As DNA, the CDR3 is TGTGCCAGCAGATCCGGGACAGGGGATCTCTACGAGCAGTACTTC.

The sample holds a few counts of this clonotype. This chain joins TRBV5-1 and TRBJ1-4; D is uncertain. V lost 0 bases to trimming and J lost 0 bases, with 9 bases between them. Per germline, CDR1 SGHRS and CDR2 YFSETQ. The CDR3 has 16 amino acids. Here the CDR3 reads CASSLAPSATNEKLFF. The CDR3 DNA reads TGCGCCAGCAGCTTGGCCCCGTCCGCAACTAATGAAAAACTGTTTTTT.

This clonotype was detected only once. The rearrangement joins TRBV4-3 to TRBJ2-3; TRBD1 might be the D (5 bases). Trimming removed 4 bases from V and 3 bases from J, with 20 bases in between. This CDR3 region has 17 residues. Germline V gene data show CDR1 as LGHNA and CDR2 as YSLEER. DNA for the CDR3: TGCGCCAGCAGCCCCCTCGCAAGGAAGGGGTGGACAGATACGCAGTATTTT. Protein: CASSPLARKGWTDTQYF.

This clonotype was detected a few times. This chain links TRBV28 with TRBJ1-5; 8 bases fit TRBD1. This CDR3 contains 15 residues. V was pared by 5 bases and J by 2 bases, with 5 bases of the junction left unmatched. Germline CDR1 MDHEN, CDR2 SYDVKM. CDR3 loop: CASSLTGGGNQPQHF. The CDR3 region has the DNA TGTGCCAGCAGTCTTACAGGGGGGGGCAATCAGCCCCAGCATTTT. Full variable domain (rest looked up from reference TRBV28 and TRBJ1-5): DVKVTQSSRYLVKRTGEKVFLECVQDMDHENMFWYRQDPGLGLRLIYFSYDVKMKEKGDIPEGYSVSREKKERFSLILESASTNQTSMYLCASSLTGGGNQPQHFGDGTRLSIL.

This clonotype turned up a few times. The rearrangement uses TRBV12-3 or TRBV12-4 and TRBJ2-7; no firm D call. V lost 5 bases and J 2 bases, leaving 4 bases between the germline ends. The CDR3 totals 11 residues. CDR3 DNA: TGTGCCAGCAGTCGGACCTACGAGCAGTACTTC. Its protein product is CASSRTYEQYF.

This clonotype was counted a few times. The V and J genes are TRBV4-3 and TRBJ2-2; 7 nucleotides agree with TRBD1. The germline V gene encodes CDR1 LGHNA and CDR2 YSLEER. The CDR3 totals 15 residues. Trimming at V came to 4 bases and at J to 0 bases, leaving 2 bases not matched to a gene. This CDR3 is CASSPGTANTGELFF. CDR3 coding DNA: TGCGCCAGCAGCCCCGGGACAGCGAACACCGGGGAGCTGTTTTTT.

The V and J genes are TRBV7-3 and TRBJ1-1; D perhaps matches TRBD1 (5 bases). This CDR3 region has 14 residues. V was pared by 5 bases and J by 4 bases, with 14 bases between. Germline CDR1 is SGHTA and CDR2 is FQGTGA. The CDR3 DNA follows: TGTGCCAGCAGCCCCCTGGGGGGGAGCACTGAAGCTTTCTTT. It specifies CASSPLGGSTEAFF.

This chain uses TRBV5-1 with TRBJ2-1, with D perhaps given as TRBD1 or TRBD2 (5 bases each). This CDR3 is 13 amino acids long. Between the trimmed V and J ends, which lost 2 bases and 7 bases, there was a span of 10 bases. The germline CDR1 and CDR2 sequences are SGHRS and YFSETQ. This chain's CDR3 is CASSFSGLNEQFF. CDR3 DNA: TGCGCCAGCAGCTTCTCGGGGCTGAATGAGCAGTTCTTC.

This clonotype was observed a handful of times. DNA of the CDR3: TGTGCCAGCAGCGTAGGGGCCGGCAATGAGCAGTTCTTC. It codes for CASSVGAGNEQFF. The J gene is TRBJ2-1, the V gene TRBV9; D is uncertain. This CDR3 spans 13 amino acids. Germline assignment: CDR1 SGDLS and CDR2 YYNGEE. V was shortened by 0 bases and J by 6 bases, with 7 bases between the two germline ends.